Listed here is a single T cell receptor (beta chain). Its antigen is unknown. This entry comes from a study of spatial heterogeneity in lung cancer. Time point in this sample: sample taken at primary tumor resection. There were around 72 donors, all of them untreated patients with early-stage non-small cell lung cancer. TCRdb re-analysed the 5' RACE reads in MiXCR, keeping a single row per CDR3 protein. Among about 10,000 distinct CDR3 sequences listed, roughly 10% were seen once. Whole-study results and caveats: One measure, the expanded intratumoral alpha and beta TCR count, tracked tumor mutation counts.

Looked up from germline, CDR1 is SGHDN and CDR2 is FVKESK. The CDR3 has 13 residues. Trimming shortened V by 4 bases and J by 5 bases, and 9 bases separated the two germline ends. This TCR was recovered from a female donor with early-stage non-small cell lung cancer. Material: lung tumor tissue, obtained at surgery. The chain joins TRBV14 to TRBJ2-1; D not resolved. The chain's CDR3 is CASSLVTHNEQFF. The CDR3 DNA follows: TGTGCCAGCAGCCTGGTTACCCACAATGAGCAGTTCTTC.